This passage covers 17 T cell receptor beta chains from one sample sequenced in a study of cytomegalovirus exposure and HLA in healthy donors. Primers for the PCR totalled 60 Vbeta and 13 Jbeta. Sequencing was performed with immunoSEQ multiplex PCR; in TCRdb, only in-frame clones are kept and a portion is missing. The sample carries about 170,000 clones, 80% to 90% recorded once. The sequenced material came from PBMCs. These TCRs come from a male donor in good health and CMV-seronegative.

In its sample, this clone was seen a few times. V is TRBV7-8 and J is TRBJ2-7; a possible D gene is TRBD2 (6 bases). Trimming cost V 1 base and J 5 bases, with 18 bases left between them. The CDR3 runs 16 residues. Germline-derived CDR1 and CDR2 are SGHVS and FQNEAQ. The CDR3: CASSLGLPGLPNEQYF. The CDR3 nucleotides are TGTGCCAGCAGCTTAGGACTCCCGGGACTTCCCAACGAGCAGTACTTC.

The genes are TRBV2 and TRBJ1-2; no reliable D call. CDR1 is SNHLY and CDR2 is FYNNEI in the germline V gene. V was pared by 10 bases and J by 4 bases, with 22 bases between. The CDR3 extends over 15 amino acids. This chain's CDR3 is CAILVASLTFYGYTF. In DNA form, the CDR3 reads TGTGCCATCCTCGTGGCATCTCTCACCTTCTATGGCTACACCTTC.

This clone was observed a handful of times. J is TRBJ2-7 and V is TRBV6-6; D gene unclear. Germline assignment: CDR1 MNHNY and CDR2 SVGAGI (reference sequence). The V and J ends lost 2 bases and 0 bases respectively, with 8 bases between them. The CDR3 length is 14 residues. In nucleotides, the CDR3 is TGTGCCAGCAGTTACACGTTCAGCTCCTACGAGCAGTACTTC. It specifies CASSYTFSSYEQYF.

The V call is TRBV5-1, the J call TRBJ2-2, with 7 bases fitting TRBD1. Germline V gives CDR1 SGHRS, CDR2 YFSETQ. The CDR3 extends over 15 amino acids. After removal of 4 bases from V and 6 bases from J, the junction contained 9 bases not matched to a gene. The CDR3 sequence: CASSPTGERAGELFF. CDR3 DNA: TGCGCCAGCAGCCCCACAGGGGAACGAGCCGGGGAGCTGTTTTTT.

The rearrangement joins TRBV6-1 to TRBJ2-7, with a possible D match to TRBD2 (6 bases). This CDR3 comprises 16 residues. Germline V gene sequence: CDR1 MNHNS, CDR2 SASEGT. Trimming pared 3 bases from V and 0 bases from J, leaving 15 bases between. The CDR3 nucleotides read TGTGCCAGCAGTGACCCGCCGGAGGGTTACTCCTACGAGCAGTACTTC. Translation: CASSDPPEGYSYEQYF.

This chain connects TRBV6-6 to TRBJ1-1; D is unclear. Germline CDR1 is MNHNY and CDR2 is SVGAGI (reference sequence). The V end lost 8 bases, the J end lost 8 bases, and 12 bases lay between the germline ends. The CDR3 runs 11 residues. The CDR3 loop is CASGRRAEAFF. The CDR3 DNA reads TGTGCCAGCGGGAGGCGGGCAGAAGCTTTCTTT.

The J gene is TRBJ1-1, the V gene TRBV18; D is undetermined. CDR1 and CDR2 (germline): KGHSH, LQKENI. CDR3 size: 13 residues. Trimming left V 2 bases short and J 2 bases short, with 6 bases between. CDR3 sequence reads: CASSPLQNTEAFF. In DNA form, the CDR3 reads TGTGCCAGCTCACCATTACAAAACACTGAAGCTTTCTTT.

The rearrangement joins TRBV2 to TRBJ2-2; TRBD1 aligns across 7 bases. Germline CDR1 and CDR2: SNHLY and FYNNEI. There are 18 residues in the CDR3. Trimming took 2 bases from V and 1 from J; bases not matched to a gene: 10. CDR3 DNA sequence: TGTGCCAGCAGTGAATGGTCGGGACAGTTGGGGAACACCGGGGAGCTGTTTTTT. It yields the protein CASSEWSGQLGNTGELFF.

The V gene is TRBV5-6, the J gene TRBJ2-3; TRBD2 matches 11 bases. V lost 2 bases and J lost 2; bases outside the gene matches: 4. Germline values: CDR1 SGHDT, CDR2 YYEEEE. This CDR3 is 16 amino acids long. The CDR3 region has the DNA TGTGCCAGCAGCTTAGGGACTAGCGGACCCACAGATACGCAGTATTTT. It encodes CASSLGTSGPTDTQYF. The full variable domain, rest sourced from reference TRBV5-6 and TRBJ2-3, is DAGVTQSPTHLIKTRGQQVTLRCSPKSGHDTVSWYQQALGQGPQFIFQYYEEEERQRGNFPDRFSGHQFPNYSSELNVNALLLGDSALYLCASSLGTSGPTDTQYFGPGTRLTVL.

This chain links TRBV9 with TRBJ1-3; D is unclear. Germline V lookup: CDR1 SGDLS, CDR2 YYNGEE. The CDR3 length is 15 residues. V lost 0 bases and J 3 bases, leaving 10 bases between the germline ends. The CDR3 here is CASSVEEEVGNTIYF. The CDR3, as DNA: TGTGCCAGCAGCGTAGAGGAGGAGGTTGGAAACACCATATATTTT.

The gene calls are TRBV21-1 and TRBJ2-6; TRBD1 reflects the table's D call only, with no check against the DNA. TRBV21-1 is flagged as a pseudogene. The CDR3 is 19 amino acids. The CDR3, as DNA: TGTGCCAGGTACAGGGGCAGGTGCCCTGATAGCTCTGGGGCCAACGTCCTGACTTTC. It encodes CARYRGRCPDSSGANVLTF.

J is TRBJ2-5 and V is TRBV29-1; 8 bases line up with TRBD1. Germline V gene sequence: CDR1 SQVTM, CDR2 ANQGSEA. This CDR3 comprises 12 residues. V dropped 4 bases and J dropped 5; count of bases not matched to a gene: 3. CDR3 sequence (DNA): TGCAGCGTTGGGGACAGGTGGGAGACCCAGTACTTC. Its protein is CSVGDRWETQYF.

The CDR3 is CASSEDRGRPGSPLHF. CDR3 bases: TGTGCCAGCAGTGAAGACAGGGGGCGTCCTGGTTCACCCCTCCACTTT. The chain joins TRBV6-1 to TRBJ1-6; 9 bases are a match to TRBD1. Germline values: CDR1 MNHNS, CDR2 SASEGT. The CDR3 sequence is 16 residues long. J was trimmed by 9 bases and V by 1 base; bases with no gene match: 7.

The gene calls are TRBV11-2 and TRBJ1-2, with 7 bases lining up with TRBD1. Trimming cost V 5 bases and J 1 base; bases outside gene matches: 4. CDR1 is SGHAT and CDR2 is FQNNGV in the germline V gene. There are 14 residues in the CDR3. This CDR3 reads CASSRGQSNYGYTF. The CDR3 DNA sequence: TGTGCCAGCAGCCGGGGACAGAGTAACTATGGCTACACCTTC.

This clone was seen a handful of times. This chain connects TRBV6-1 to TRBJ1-3, with 9 bases fitting TRBD1. With 8 bases clipped from V and 2 bases from J, the junction kept 7 bases outside the gene matches. Germline lookup yields CDR1 MNHNS and CDR2 SASEGT. The CDR3 has 15 amino acids. The DNA for the CDR3 is TGTGCCAGCGGCATCGGGACAGGGCCTGGAAACACCATATATTTT. It translates to CASGIGTGPGNTIYF.

This chain connects TRBV5-8 to TRBJ2-3, with D maybe TRBD2 (5 bases). Germline-derived CDR1 and CDR2 are SGHTS and YDEGEE. The CDR3 contains 14 residues. The ends were cut back, 5 bases at V and 0 bases at J, with 10 bases in the middle. CDR3 DNA sequence: TGTGCCAGCAGTTACGGGGTTAGCACAGATACGCAGTATTTT. Its translation is CASSYGVSTDTQYF.

Only one count was recorded for this clone. Its ends do not fully match the called genes, so a read error is possible. This sequence joins TRBV5-1 and TRBJ1-2; 7 bases agree with TRBD1. This CDR3 has 14 amino acids. Germline CDR1 SGHRS, CDR2 YFSETQ. CDR3 loop: CASSLETGDYGYPF. The CDR3 DNA follows: TGCGCCAGCAGCTTGGAAACAGGGGATTATGGCTACCCCTTC.